A single sample is the source of the 31 T cell receptor beta chains below, sequenced in a study of T cells after yellow fever vaccination. MiXCR, applied by TCRdb to the 5' RACE reads, yields one record per CDR3 protein. The sample yields some 260,000 distinct CDR3 sequences, 5.2% seen once. The starting material was CD4+ T cells sorted from PBMCs, obtained on the day of the yellow fever booster vaccination. All receptors derive from a man between 18 and 29 years old who received the YFV17D yellow fever vaccine.

This clonotype was picked up many times. This sequence joins TRBV20-1 and TRBJ2-7; the D gene is possibly TRBD1 (5 bases). Germline V gene sequence: CDR1 DFQATT, CDR2 SNEGSKA (reference sequence). This CDR3 contains 14 residues. Trimming shortened V by 1 base and J by 0 bases, and 10 bases separated the two germline ends. CDR3 sequence: CSARVPRDSYEQYF. DNA for the CDR3: TGCAGTGCTAGAGTTCCCAGGGACTCCTACGAGCAGTACTTC.

This clonotype was recorded a few times. The chain has TRBV7-3 and TRBJ2-2; TRBD1 is a possible D gene (6 bases). The germline V and J ends were trimmed by 1 base and 4 bases, with 10 bases remaining between them. This CDR3 is built from 15 residues. Germline CDR1 is SGHTA and CDR2 is FQGTGA. The CDR3 region is CASSLKGQTTGELFF. The CDR3, as DNA: TGTGCCAGCAGCTTAAAAGGACAGACCACCGGGGAGCTGTTTTTT.

This clonotype was detected many times. The chain combines TRBV5-1 with TRBJ1-2; a weak D match, TRBD1 (6 bases). The CDR3 has 13 amino acids. CDR1 and CDR2 from the germline V gene are SGHRS and YFSETQ. Trimming removed 0 bases at V and 8 bases at J, with 11 bases between. The chain's CDR3 is CASSLGRGGGYTF. In nucleotides, the CDR3 is TGCGCCAGCAGCTTGGGTCGAGGGGGAGGCTACACCTTC.

This clonotype was found many times. V and J are TRBV29-1 and TRBJ1-1; D gene uncertain. The CDR3 has 14 amino acids. Germline V gene data show CDR1 as SQVTM and CDR2 as ANQGSEA. Deletions cut 0 bases from V and 1 base from J, with 9 bases between. The CDR3 bases are TGCAGCGTTGAAGATCGAGCAGAGAACACTGAAGCTTTCTTT. It is translated as CSVEDRAENTEAFF.

This clonotype was counted between two and nine times. This sequence joins TRBV7-4 and TRBJ2-5; 11 positions agree with TRBD2. The trim removed 4 bases at V and 2 bases at J, leaving 9 bases unmatched. CDR3 size: 17 residues. Germline V gene data show CDR1 as SGHVT and CDR2 as SQSDAQ. CDR3 loop: CASSSRRLAGLQETQYF. Here the CDR3 DNA reads TGTGCCAGCAGCTCCCGTAGACTAGCGGGGTTACAAGAGACCCAGTACTTC.

The chain employs TRBV4-3 and TRBJ1-5; a possible D gene is TRBD1 (6 bases). This CDR3 comprises 15 residues. Germline CDR1 LGHNA, CDR2 YSLEER. V was pared by 0 bases and J by 5 bases, with 11 bases between. This CDR3 is CASSQDQGRYQPQHF. CDR3 DNA: TGCGCCAGCAGCCAAGATCAGGGGCGGTATCAGCCCCAGCATTTT.

This clonotype was seen only a few times. The chain joins TRBV20-1 to TRBJ1-1, with D possibly matching TRBD1 (6 bases). The CDR3 is made up of 14 amino acids. CDR1 is DFQATT and CDR2 is SNEGSKA in the germline V gene (reference sequence). Trimming left V 3 bases short and J 2 bases short, with 13 bases between. Here the CDR3 reads CSASLLGGNTEAFF. The CDR3 coding sequence is TGCAGTGCTAGCCTTTTGGGGGGCAACACTGAAGCTTTCTTT.

V usage is TRBV6-5 and J usage is TRBJ2-5; D is perhaps TRBD1 (5 bases). The germline V gene has CDR1 MNHEY and CDR2 SVGAGI. The CDR3 contains 14 residues. Trimming shortened V by 6 bases and J by 5 bases, and 16 bases separated the two germline ends. For the CDR3, the DNA is TGTGCCAGCAGCCGACAGCTATCTCGGGAGACCCAGTACTTC. Translated, it gives CASSRQLSRETQYF.

This clonotype was seen a handful of times. This rearrangement joins TRBV18 to TRBJ1-3; D is perhaps TRBD1 (6 bases). This CDR3 has 16 amino acids. Germline V gene sequence: CDR1 KGHSH, CDR2 LQKENI. V lost 3 bases, J lost 4 bases, and 16 bases lay in between. CDR3 residues: CASSPRNRVDGNTIYF. CDR3 sequence (DNA): TGTGCCAGCTCACCTCGGAACAGGGTAGACGGAAACACCATATATTTT. Looking up the rest from reference TRBV18 and TRBJ1-3 gives the full variable domain: NAGVMQNPRHLVRRRGQEARLRCSPMKGHSHVYWYRQLPEEGLKFMVYLQKENIIDESGMPKERFSAEFPKEGPSILRIQQVVRGDSAAYFCASSPRNRVDGNTIYFGEGSWLTVV.

This clonotype came up a few times. This chain links TRBV20-1 with TRBJ2-7; the D is unclear. CDR1 DFQATT and CDR2 SNEGSKA come from the germline V gene (reference sequence). Trimming pared 1 base from V and 2 bases from J, leaving 9 bases between. CDR3 size: 13 residues. CDR3 protein: CSARADLTYEQYF. CDR3 nucleotides: TGCAGTGCTAGAGCGGACCTGACCTACGAGCAGTACTTC.

CDR3 region: CASSLSGAWNEQFF. CDR3 coding DNA: TGTGCCAGCAGCTTAAGTGGGGCCTGGAATGAGCAGTTCTTC. The rearrangement uses TRBV7-3 and TRBJ2-1; perhaps TRBD1 as D (5 bases). Germline V gives CDR1 SGHTA, CDR2 FQGTGA. The CDR3 contains 14 residues. Trimming pared 1 base from V and 7 bases from J, leaving 11 bases between.

A single count supports this clonotype. The chain has TRBV7-9 and TRBJ1-1; 12 bases are a match to TRBD1. With V trimmed by 5 bases and J by 0 bases, 13 bases remained unmatched. The CDR3 sequence is 19 residues long. Germline V gene data show CDR1 as SEHNR and CDR2 as FQNEAQ (reference sequence). Written as DNA, the CDR3 is TGTGCCAGCAGCCGCATAGGGACCGGGACAGGGGGCATGAACACTGAAGCTTTCTTT. It translates to CASSRIGTGTGGMNTEAFF. The variable domain in full, with the rest retrieved from reference TRBV7-9 and TRBJ1-1, is DTGVSQNPRHKITKRGQNVTFRCDPISEHNRLYWYRQTLGQGPEFLTYFQNEAQLEKSRLLSDRFSAERPKGSFSTLEIQRTEQGDSAMYLCASSRIGTGTGGMNTEAFFGQGTRLTVV.

This clonotype has a count of ten or more. The rearrangement joins TRBV5-1 to TRBJ1-1, with D tentatively TRBD1 (5 bases). The V gene lost 2 bases and the J gene lost 2 bases, with 7 bases spanning the gap. CDR1 and CDR2 from the germline V gene are SGHRS and YFSETQ. The CDR3 is 13 residues long. CDR3 coding DNA: TGCGCCAGCAGCTTTCAGGGTAACACTGAAGCTTTCTTT. It codes for CASSFQGNTEAFF.

The rearrangement uses TRBV29-1 and TRBJ1-4; 9 bases agree with TRBD1. The V gene end was trimmed by 7 bases and the J gene end by 8 bases; junction bases not matched to a gene: 11. The length of the CDR3 is 14 residues. Per germline, CDR1 SQVTM and CDR2 ANQGSEA. The CDR3 reads CSAGDRALSEKLFF. The CDR3 DNA reads as TGCAGCGCCGGGGACAGGGCCCTCTCAGAAAAACTGTTTTTT.

There are a few counts of this clonotype. The CDR3 loop reads CASRLQGNEQFF. The DNA for the CDR3 is TGTGCCAGCAGGCTACAGGGCAATGAGCAGTTCTTC. J is TRBJ2-1 and V is TRBV2, with D possibly being TRBD1 (6 bases). Germline assignment: CDR1 SNHLY and CDR2 FYNNEI. The CDR3 is made up of 12 amino acids. The germline V and J ends were trimmed by 6 bases and 6 bases, with 9 bases remaining between them.

In its sample, this clonotype was seen a few times. The chain couples TRBV5-1 to TRBJ1-3; tentative D call: TRBD1 (6 bases). The CDR3 contains 17 residues. Germline-derived CDR1 and CDR2 are SGHRS and YFSETQ. V lost 0 bases to trimming and J lost 0 bases, with 13 bases between them. The CDR3 DNA reads as TGCGCCAGCAGCTTGGATGGCAGGGGCTACTCTGGAAACACCATATATTTT. It codes for CASSLDGRGYSGNTIYF. The whole variable domain, filled in from reference TRBV5-1 and TRBJ1-3, reads KAGVTQTPRYLIKTRGQQVTLSCSPISGHRSVSWYQQTPGQGLQFLFEYFSETQRNKGNFPGRFSGRQFSNSRSEMNVSTLELGDSALYLCASSLDGRGYSGNTIYFGEGSWLTVV.

This clonotype was seen many times. The chain recombines TRBV5-4 with TRBJ1-2, with D unclear. The ends were cut back, 1 base at V and 4 bases at J, with 8 bases in the middle. The CDR3 length is 13 residues. CDR1 SGHNT and CDR2 YYREEE come from the germline V gene (reference sequence). The chain's CDR3 is CASSLSQSYGYTF. CDR3 DNA: TGTGCCAGCAGCTTGTCCCAGAGCTATGGCTACACCTTC.

This clonotype was counted many times. This chain uses TRBV7-2 with TRBJ2-1; 12 bases are a match to TRBD2. The CDR3 is 17 residues long. The V gene end was trimmed by 0 bases and the J gene end by 1 base; junction bases not matched to a gene: 1. Germline V gene lookup returns CDR1 SGHTA and CDR2 FQGNSA. The CDR3 coding sequence is TGTGCCAGCAGCTTAGCGGGGACTAGCGGGTCCTACAATGAGCAGTTCTTC. This codes for CASSLAGTSGSYNEQFF.

This clonotype was counted many times. The genes are TRBV9 and TRBJ2-7; 8 nucleotides line up with TRBD1. V gave up 0 bases and J gave up 2 bases; unmatched junction bases: 4. CDR3 length: 15 residues. The germline CDR1 and CDR2 sequences are SGDLS and YYNGEE. As DNA, the CDR3 is TGTGCCAGCAGCGTAGGGACAGGGATCACCTACGAGCAGTACTTC. Its translation is CASSVGTGITYEQYF.

This clonotype occurred a few times. The conserved closing phenylalanine or tryptophan is absent in this CDR3, likely reflecting a read error. The DNA is omitted, as the CDR3 cannot be located on it reliably, and the CDR3 follows TCRdb's listing. CDR3 residues: CASSQVGLEITS. The chain is built from TRBV3-1 and TRBJ2-7; the listed D gene, TRBD2, was not tested against the DNA. Germline CDR1 LGHDT, CDR2 YNNKEL (reference sequence). The CDR3 sequence runs 12 residues, both termini included.

This clonotype was counted many times. The CDR3 DNA is TGCAGTGCTAGGAGGAGCCCCAAAGATACGCAGTATTTT. Protein product: CSARRSPKDTQYF. The chain is built from TRBV20-1 and TRBJ2-3; D is unclear. The CDR3 spans 13 residues. Between the trimmed V and J ends, which lost 3 bases and 5 bases, there was a span of 12 bases. The germline CDR1 and CDR2 sequences are DFQATT and SNEGSKA (reference sequence).

There are a few counts of this clonotype. The V gene is TRBV12-3 or TRBV12-4, the J gene TRBJ1-5; tentative D call: TRBD1 (5 bases). V was clipped by 5 bases and J by 5 bases, with 13 bases between them. The CDR3 totals 14 residues. CDR3 nucleotides: TGTGCCAGCAGTCAACACTCGGGGGATCAGCCCCAGCATTTT. Its protein product is CASSQHSGDQPQHF.

This clonotype has a count of ten or more. V gene TRBV20-1 combines with J gene TRBJ2-5; D is unresolved. Between the trimmed V and J ends, which lost 3 bases and 5 bases, there was a span of 4 bases. The CDR3 loop spans 10 amino acids. CDR1 and CDR2 from the germline V gene are DFQATT and SNEGSKA (reference sequence). Written as DNA, the CDR3 is TGCAGTGCTAGTTTTGAGACCCAGTACTTC. As protein: CSASFETQYF.

The chain combines TRBV15 with TRBJ1-1; 11 positions match TRBD1. V lost 4 bases to trimming and J lost 4 bases; unmatched junction nucleotides: 5. This CDR3 contains 15 residues. Germline V gene lookup returns CDR1 LNHNV and CDR2 YYDKDF (reference sequence). The CDR3 DNA is TGTGCCACCAGCAAGACCGGGACAGGGGGCACTGAAGCTTTCTTT. This translates into CATSKTGTGGTEAFF.

The CDR3 protein is CASRDGSANVLTF. As DNA, the CDR3 is TGTGCCAGCAGGGATGGTAGTGCCAACGTCCTGACTTTC. The chain combines TRBV3-1 with TRBJ2-6; the D is unclear. From germline, CDR1 is LGHDT and CDR2 YNNKEL (reference sequence). V gave up 6 bases and J gave up 7 bases, with 10 bases separating them. The CDR3 length is 13 residues.

This clonotype was detected many times. V gene TRBV20-1 combines with J gene TRBJ1-5, with D tentatively TRBD1 (6 bases). Germline V gene sequence: CDR1 DFQATT, CDR2 SNEGSKA (reference sequence). The CDR3 has 15 residues. V lost 2 bases and J lost 4, with 15 bases in between. The CDR3 is CSARRGWGLNQPQHF. The CDR3 nucleotides read TGCAGTGCTAGACGGGGGTGGGGGCTTAATCAGCCCCAGCATTTT.

This chain connects TRBV11-1 to TRBJ2-5; tentatively, D is TRBD1 (6 bases). Between the trimmed V and J ends, which lost 5 bases and 4 bases, there was a span of 11 bases. CDR1 is SGHAT, CDR2 FQDESV, per germline (reference sequence). The CDR3 is made up of 13 amino acids. CDR3 region: CASSHRTVETQYF. The DNA of the CDR3 is TGTGCCAGCAGCCATCGGACAGTAGAGACCCAGTACTTC. The full variable domain, in which reference TRBV11-1 and TRBJ2-5 provide the parts outside the CDR3, is EAEVAQSPRYKITEKSQAVAFWCDPISGHATLYWYRQILGQGPELLVQFQDESVVDDSQLPKDRFSAERLKGVDSTLKIQPAELGDSAMYLCASSHRTVETQYFGPGTRLLVL.

This clonotype has only a few counts. The chain employs TRBV12-3 or TRBV12-4 and TRBJ2-1, with 8 positions matching TRBD2. This CDR3 region has 15 residues. The ends lost 1 base at V and 7 bases at J; junction bases unmatched: 6. The CDR3 DNA reads TGTGCCAGCAGTTTAGGTATTCGGGGGGGGAATGAGCAGTTCTTC. This encodes CASSLGIRGGNEQFF.

This clonotype was counted many times. The chain joins TRBV20-1 to TRBJ1-1; D unresolved. The CDR3 extends over 13 amino acids. Trimming took 6 bases from V and 10 from J, leaving 21 bases between them. Germline V gene lookup returns CDR1 DFQATT and CDR2 SNEGSKA (reference sequence). The CDR3 DNA reads as TGCAGTGCCTCAAAAGGCATTGGGCTCGGAGCTTTCTTT. Protein product: CSASKGIGLGAFF.

In its sample, this clonotype was seen many times. This sequence joins TRBV11-2 and TRBJ1-6, with 8 bases aligning to TRBD1. This CDR3 comprises 16 residues. After removal of 7 bases from V and 10 bases from J, the junction contained 15 bases not matched to a gene. The germline gives CDR1 SGHAT, CDR2 FQNNGV. The CDR3 DNA follows: TGTGCCAGCACCCCGGAAGGACAGGGAGGACTCTCACCCCTCCACTTT. This encodes CASTPEGQGGLSPLHF.

The table lists this clonotype with a few counts. The chain joins TRBV7-2 to TRBJ1-2, with a weak D call TRBD1 (5 bases). Between the trimmed V and J ends, which lost 2 bases and 4 bases, there was a span of 11 bases. This CDR3 region has 14 residues. In germline, CDR1 is SGHTA, CDR2 FQGNSA. The CDR3 coding sequence is TGTGCCAGCAGCTTACGAGGGGAGGGCTATGGCTACACCTTC. Its protein product is CASSLRGEGYGYTF.